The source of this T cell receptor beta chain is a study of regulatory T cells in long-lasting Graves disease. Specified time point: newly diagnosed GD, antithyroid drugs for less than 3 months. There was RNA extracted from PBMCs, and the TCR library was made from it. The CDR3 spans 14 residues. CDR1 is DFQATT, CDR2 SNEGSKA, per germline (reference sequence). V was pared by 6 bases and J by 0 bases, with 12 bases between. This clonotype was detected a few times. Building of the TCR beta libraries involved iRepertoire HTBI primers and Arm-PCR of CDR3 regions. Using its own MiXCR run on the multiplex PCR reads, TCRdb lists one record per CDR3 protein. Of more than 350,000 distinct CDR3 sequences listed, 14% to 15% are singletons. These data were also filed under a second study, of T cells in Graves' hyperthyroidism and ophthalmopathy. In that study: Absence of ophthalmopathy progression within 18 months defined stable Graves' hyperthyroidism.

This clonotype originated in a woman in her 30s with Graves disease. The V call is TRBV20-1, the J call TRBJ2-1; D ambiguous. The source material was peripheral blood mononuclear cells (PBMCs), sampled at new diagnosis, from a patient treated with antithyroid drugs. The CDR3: CSARETYSYNEQFF. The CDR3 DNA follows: TGCAGTGCCCGTGAGACATACTCCTACAATGAGCAGTTCTTC.